This T cell receptor beta chain was documented in a study of blood T cell repertoires in COVID-19. Measured with immunoSEQ multiplex PCR; TCRdb has only the in-frame clones, and not every one. The sample lists about 500,000 clones, roughly nine tenths seen once, with roughly 0.92% in the top ten. Sequenced: peripheral blood. The receptor was isolated from a man aged 18 to 29 with COVID-19, enrolled during active disease.

The CDR3 protein is CASSPDTGHGIHKAFF. The CDR3 nucleotides read TGTGCCAGCAGCCCAGATACGGGACACGGAATACACAAAGCTTTCTTT. The V call is TRBV7-9, the J call TRBJ1-1; a weak D match, TRBD1 (6 bases). The CDR3 is 16 amino acids. Between the trimmed V and J ends, which lost 5 bases and 9 bases, there was a span of 25 bases. Looked up from germline, CDR1 is SEHNR and CDR2 is FQNEAQ (reference sequence).